This T cell receptor (beta chain) was identified in a study of blood T cell repertoires in COVID-19. Study-wide background: There were acute and convalescent COVID-19 samples, and they came from the United States, Italy and Spain. T cells, B-cell-depleted T cells, or PBMCs provided the cDNA or gDNA that served as material.

As processed by the authors: Reference gene primer amplification gave nucleated cell count estimates. Assay: immunoSEQ multiplex PCR; the TCRdb copy retains only in-frame clones and omits some. V and J calls and clone size are given by that table; D and trimming were obtained from the DNA. The sample lists about 200,000 clones, approximately 85% seen once, with less than 6.5% in the top ten. Germline V gene data show CDR1 as MGHRA and CDR2 as YSYEKL. This CDR3 contains 20 residues. V was pared by 0 bases and J by 6 bases, with 21 bases of the junction left unmatched. V is TRBV4-1 and J is TRBJ2-3; TRBD2 agrees at 7 bases. The material sequenced was peripheral blood. This TCR derives from a woman in her seventies with active or convalescent COVID-19. CDR3 sequence: CASSQETPGRLVGGWDTQYF. In nucleotides, the CDR3 is TGCGCCAGCAGCCAAGAAACTCCCGGCAGGCTAGTGGGAGGGTGGGATACGCAGTATTTT.